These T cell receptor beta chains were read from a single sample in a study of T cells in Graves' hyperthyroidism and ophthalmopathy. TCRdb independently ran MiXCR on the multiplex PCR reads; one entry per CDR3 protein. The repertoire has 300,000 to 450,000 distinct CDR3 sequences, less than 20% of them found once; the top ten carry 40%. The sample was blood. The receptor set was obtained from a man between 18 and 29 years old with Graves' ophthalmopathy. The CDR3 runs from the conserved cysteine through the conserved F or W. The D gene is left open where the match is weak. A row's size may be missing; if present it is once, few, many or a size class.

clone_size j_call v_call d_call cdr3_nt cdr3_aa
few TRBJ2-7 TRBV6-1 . TGTGCCAGCAGTCTCGGGGGTCCCTACGAGCAGTACTTC CASSLGGPYEQYF
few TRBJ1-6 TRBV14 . TGTGCCAGCAGCCAAGTCTCCTATAATTCACCCCTCCACTTT CASSQVSYNSPLHF
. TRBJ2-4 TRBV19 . TGTGCGAGTAAGGCAGCCGACAAAAACATTCAGTACTTC CASKAADKNIQYF
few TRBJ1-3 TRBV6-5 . TGTGCCAGCAGTTACTCAGGGACGAGCTCTGGAAACACCATATATTTT CASSYSGTSSGNTIYF
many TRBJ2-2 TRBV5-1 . TGCGCCAGCAGCTTCGCGAACACCGGGGAGCTGTTTTTT CASSFANTGELFF
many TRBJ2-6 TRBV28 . TGTGCCAGCAGTCCCCCTCCTGGGGGAGGCTCTGGGGCCAACGTCCTGACTTTC CASSPPPGGGSGANVLTF
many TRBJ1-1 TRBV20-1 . TGCAGTGCTAGAGATCCCCGACAGGCGATGAACACTGAAGCTTTCTTT CSARDPRQAMNTEAFF
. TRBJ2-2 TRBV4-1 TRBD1 TGCGCCAGCAGCCATGCGGGACAGGGGATCGCGAACACCGGGGAGCTGTTTTTT CASSHAGQGIANTGELFF
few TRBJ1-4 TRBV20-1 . TGCAGTGCCGAAGGTGGCAGCTTTACAACTAATGAAAAACTGTTTTTT CSAEGGSFTTNEKLFF
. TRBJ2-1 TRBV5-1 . TGCGCCAGCAGCTTGGGGCTAAGTAAGAATGAGCAGTTCTTC CASSLGLSKNEQFF
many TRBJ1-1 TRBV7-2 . TGTGCCAGCAGCTTCGGACCCCCCAATGGGGCTTTCTTT CASSFGPPNGAFF
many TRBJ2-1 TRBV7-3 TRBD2 TGTGCCAGCAGCGGGGGGGTGAACAATGAGCAGTTCTTC CASSGGVNNEQFF
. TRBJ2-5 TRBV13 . TGTGCCAGCAGCTCACACGGGGGAGAGACCCAGTACTTC CASSSHGGETQYF
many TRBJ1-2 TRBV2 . TGTGCCAGCAGTGAGGGACTTAACTATGACTACACCTTC CASSEGLNYDYTF
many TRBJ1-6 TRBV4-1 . TGCGCCAGCAGCCAAGATACGCGGGCGGAGATGTCACCCCTCCACTTT CASSQDTRAEMSPLHF